Below, 30 T cell receptor beta chains from the same sample are listed, as sequenced in a study of CD8 T cells in ankylosing spondylitis. TCRdb ran MiXCR on the 5' RACE reads and lists one entry per CDR3 protein. The sample lists 350,000 to 450,000 distinct CDR3 sequences, roughly 22% occurring once. Sequences were obtained from blood, either unsorted or a sorted T cell fraction (not recorded which). The receptors derive from a male donor with ankylosing spondylitis or in good health (not recorded which).

This chain joins TRBV12-3 or TRBV12-4 and TRBJ2-1, with a tentative D call TRBD1 (6 bases). The CDR3 has 13 residues. V was cut by 5 bases and J by 9 bases, with 14 bases left in between. The CDR3 DNA reads TGTGCCAGCAGTGACAGGTCCATGGGTGAGCAGTTCTTC. It encodes CASSDRSMGEQFF.

V is TRBV4-1 and J is TRBJ2-7, with 7 bases aligning to TRBD2. Trimming at V came to 0 bases and at J to 4 bases, leaving 6 bases not matched to a gene. Germline CDR1 MGHRA, CDR2 YSYEKL. The CDR3 consists of 15 residues. The chain's CDR3 is CASSQEGGEKYEQYF. CDR3 nucleotides: TGCGCCAGCAGCCAAGAGGGAGGGGAAAAGTACGAGCAGTACTTC.

The rearrangement links TRBV13 to TRBJ2-5; a weak D match, TRBD2 (7 bases). Germline V gene sequence: CDR1 PRHDT, CDR2 FYEKMQ (reference sequence). The CDR3 has 16 amino acids. The ends were cut back, 5 bases at V and 3 bases at J, with 19 bases in the middle. CDR3 in DNA: TGTGCCAGCAGCGTTGGGAGAGGGGGGGCCGAAGAGACCCAGTACTTC. Translation: CASSVGRGGAEETQYF.

The V and J genes are TRBV29-1 and TRBJ2-2; TRBD1 is a possible D gene (6 bases). V was cut by 7 bases and J by 4 bases, with 16 bases left in between. The CDR3 length is 14 residues. CDR1 and CDR2 (germline): SQVTM, ANQGSEA. CDR3 nucleotides: TGCAGCGCGTCAGTTACAGGGAGCACCGGGGAGCTGTTTTTT. Translated, it gives CSASVTGSTGELFF.

This clonotype was seen more than once but under ten times. This chain connects TRBV20-1 to TRBJ2-5; 12 bases fit TRBD2. This CDR3 is 14 amino acids long. V gave up 5 bases and J gave up 2 bases; unmatched junction bases: 3. The V gene's germline CDR1 is DFQATT and CDR2 SNEGSKA (reference sequence). The CDR3: CSAWTSGVQETQYF. The CDR3 DNA sequence: TGCAGTGCTTGGACTAGCGGGGTACAAGAGACCCAGTACTTC.

A few counts support this clonotype. The genes are TRBV12-3 or TRBV12-4 and TRBJ2-1; 13 bases fit TRBD2. This CDR3 is built from 15 residues. The V and J ends lost 5 bases and 7 bases, in that order; junction bases with no gene match: 5. Here the CDR3 reads CASSITSGGVNEQFF. CDR3 DNA: TGTGCCAGCAGTATTACTAGCGGGGGGGTAAATGAGCAGTTCTTC.

This clonotype showed up just a few times. The chain joins TRBV24-1 to TRBJ1-5; D might be TRBD1 (5 bases). From germline, CDR1 is KGHDR and CDR2 SFDVKD. Deletions cut 3 bases from V and 3 bases from J, with 8 bases between. The CDR3 covers 14 residues. The CDR3 coding sequence is TGTGCCACCAGTGATACAGGCCCCAATCAGCCCCAGCATTTT. It translates to CATSDTGPNQPQHF.

The gene calls are TRBV9 and TRBJ2-3; 11 nucleotides align to TRBD2. V shed 2 bases and J 2 bases; nucleotides not matched to a gene: 10. The CDR3 length is 18 residues. Per the germline V gene, CDR1 is SGDLS and CDR2 is YYNGEE. CDR3 residues: CASSVGLAGGPYTDTQYF. In DNA form, the CDR3 reads TGTGCCAGCAGCGTTGGCCTAGCGGGGGGCCCGTACACAGATACGCAGTATTTT.

This clonotype was seen more than once but under ten times. The chain joins TRBV4-2 to TRBJ2-7; possibly TRBD1 for D (6 bases). CDR3 size: 15 residues. Germline CDR1 and CDR2: LGHNA and YNFKEQ. Trimming shortened V by 0 bases and J by 2 bases, and 11 bases separated the two germline ends. The CDR3 nucleotides read TGTGCCAGCAGCCAAGAAGGGACATCCCCCTACGAGCAGTACTTC. Its protein product is CASSQEGTSPYEQYF.

The DNA for the CDR3 is TGTGCCAGCAGTCTACAGGGCGTGATGAACACTGAAGCTTTCTTT. This gives the protein CASSLQGVMNTEAFF. The rearrangement links TRBV12-3 or TRBV12-4 to TRBJ1-1, with D possibly being TRBD1 (6 bases). Trimming removed 5 bases at V and 0 bases at J, with 13 bases between. This CDR3 region has 15 residues.

The rearrangement links TRBV9 to TRBJ2-3; no clear D gene. The CDR3 is made up of 17 amino acids. Germline V CDR1 and CDR2: SGDLS, YYNGEE. Trimming took off 4 bases at V and 2 bases at J, with 20 bases between the two ends. The CDR3 DNA sequence: TGTGCCAGCAGCCCTTCCGCTTACCTAGTGATCACAGATACGCAGTATTTT. Translated, it gives CASSPSAYLVITDTQYF.

This clonotype has a handful of counts. The chain has TRBV29-1 and TRBJ2-7, with D possibly TRBD1 on 6 matching bases. CDR1 SQVTM and CDR2 ANQGSEA come from the germline V gene. CDR3 length equals 13 residues. V was clipped by 4 bases and J by 0 bases, with 10 bases between them. The CDR3, as DNA: TGCAGCGTTGGACAGGACGGCTCCTACGAGCAGTACTTC. Translated: CSVGQDGSYEQYF.

This clonotype was detected only a few times. The chain has TRBV4-2 and TRBJ2-2, with 7 bases fitting TRBD2. CDR1 and CDR2 from the germline V gene are LGHNA and YNFKEQ. Germline trimming cut 0 bases from V and 0 bases from J; bases unmatched to any gene: 7. The CDR3 is 18 residues long. CDR3 amino acids: CASSQDWGGPSNTGELFF. The CDR3 DNA sequence: TGTGCCAGCAGCCAAGATTGGGGAGGGCCCTCGAACACCGGGGAGCTGTTTTTT.

This clonotype came up a few times. V gene TRBV18 combines with J gene TRBJ1-4; D call uncertain. Germline CDR1 is KGHSH and CDR2 is LQKENI. The CDR3 is made up of 13 amino acids. Deletions cut 2 bases from V and 8 bases from J, with 9 bases between. The CDR3 spells CASSPGVYEKLFF. CDR3 nucleotides: TGTGCCAGCTCACCAGGGGTGTACGAAAAACTGTTTTTT.

J is TRBJ2-1 and V is TRBV9; 7 bases fit TRBD1. This CDR3 has 15 residues. V trimming: 2 bases; J trimming: 10 bases; junction bases outside the gene matches: 12. From germline, CDR1 is SGDLS and CDR2 YYNGEE. The CDR3: CASSVAGTEFGEQFF. The DNA for the CDR3 is TGTGCCAGCAGCGTCGCCGGGACAGAGTTCGGCGAGCAGTTCTTC.

The table lists this clonotype with a few counts. The chain uses TRBV29-1 and TRBJ1-2; D call uncertain. V was shortened by 5 bases and J by 2 bases, with 6 bases between the two germline ends. The CDR3 has 11 residues. From germline, CDR1 is SQVTM and CDR2 ANQGSEA. CDR3 region: CSVRGNYGYTF. In DNA form, the CDR3 reads TGCAGCGTTAGAGGGAACTATGGCTACACCTTC.

This clonotype was detected many times. V gene TRBV12-3 or TRBV12-4 combines with J gene TRBJ2-5, with D possibly TRBD1 on 6 matching bases. V was pared by 5 bases and J by 4 bases, with 14 bases between. CDR3 size: 14 residues. The CDR3 nucleotides are TGTGCCAGCAGTCTCTACAGGGACCCAGAGACCCAGTACTTC. Its protein is CASSLYRDPETQYF.

The chain combines TRBV4-1 with TRBJ2-7; D is tentatively TRBD1 or TRBD2 (5 bases each). CDR1 is MGHRA and CDR2 is YSYEKL in the germline V gene. This CDR3 is 15 amino acids long. Trimming left V 0 bases short and J 2 bases short, with 11 bases between. CDR3 sequence (DNA): TGCGCCAGCAGCCAAGACAGGGACCCAACCTACGAGCAGTACTTC. Protein product: CASSQDRDPTYEQYF.

The V call is TRBV24-1, the J call TRBJ2-5; D may be TRBD1 (5 bases). The CDR3 has 15 amino acids. Germline V CDR1 and CDR2: KGHDR, SFDVKD. Between the trimmed V and J ends, which lost 3 bases and 1 base, there was a span of 11 bases. In DNA form, the CDR3 reads TGTGCCACCAGTGATAGAGACAGATCCCAAGAGACCCAGTACTTC. Protein sequence: CATSDRDRSQETQYF.

This sequence joins TRBV20-1 and TRBJ2-2, with 11 bases matching TRBD1. Losses at the gene ends were 2 bases for V and 4 bases for J; bases not matched to a gene: 6. The CDR3 loop spans 16 amino acids. Germline CDR1 reads DFQATT; CDR2 reads SNEGSKA (reference sequence). The CDR3 here is CSARSAGQGATGELFF. CDR3 bases: TGCAGTGCTAGATCAGCAGGACAGGGGGCCACCGGGGAGCTGTTTTTT.

The rearrangement links TRBV12-3 or TRBV12-4 to TRBJ1-5; no firm D call. This CDR3 region has 12 residues. V was cut by 3 bases and J by 6 bases, with 6 bases left in between. The CDR3 DNA reads TGTGCCAGCAGTTTCTTGGTTCAGCCCCAGCATTTT. It translates to CASSFLVQPQHF.

The gene calls are TRBV6-2 or TRBV6-3 and TRBJ2-1; D not resolved. Trimming took off 1 base at V and 3 bases at J, with 7 bases between the two ends. Germline V lookup: CDR1 MNHEY, CDR2 SVGEGT. This CDR3 is 14 amino acids long. CDR3 region: CASSYFAGYNEQFF. As DNA, the CDR3 is TGTGCCAGCAGTTACTTCGCAGGCTACAATGAGCAGTTCTTC.

The J gene is TRBJ2-4, the V gene TRBV4-1, with a possible D match to TRBD2 (5 bases). The CDR3 spans 18 residues. The V and J ends lost 1 base and 4 bases respectively, with 20 bases between them. CDR1 is MGHRA and CDR2 is YSYEKL in the germline V gene. CDR3 in DNA: TGCGCCAGCAGCCAAGTTTATGCTTTGGAGGCCTCGAAAAACATTCAGTACTTC. Translated: CASSQVYALEASKNIQYF.

V and J are TRBV12-3 or TRBV12-4 and TRBJ2-5; 10 bases fit TRBD1. The CDR3 is 16 residues long. Unmatched junction bases numbered 11, after V lost 6 bases and J lost 4 bases. The CDR3 coding sequence is TGTGCCAGCAGCCATCGACAGGGGGCGGGGAGAGAGACCCAGTACTTC. Translation gives CASSHRQGAGRETQYF.

The gene calls are TRBV5-6 and TRBJ2-1, with 9 bases identical to TRBD2. Germline values: CDR1 SGHDT, CDR2 YYEEEE. The CDR3 has 15 amino acids. Unmatched junction bases numbered 10, after V lost 4 bases and J lost 8 bases. The CDR3 sequence is CASSPRGGAQYEQFF. The CDR3 DNA reads TGTGCCAGCAGCCCCCGCGGGGGGGCCCAATATGAGCAGTTCTTC.

There are many counts of this clonotype. V gene TRBV12-3 or TRBV12-4 combines with J gene TRBJ2-5; 11 bases match TRBD2. The CDR3 has 14 amino acids. Losses at the gene ends were 6 bases for V and 2 bases for J; bases not matched to a gene: 2. CDR3 DNA sequence: TGTGCCAGCAGCCGACTAGCGGGGCAAGAGACCCAGTACTTC. Protein product: CASSRLAGQETQYF.

This clonotype has a single count. The chain has TRBV5-1 and TRBJ2-3, with TRBD1 matching over 9 bases. The CDR3 spans 16 residues. Germline V gene data show CDR1 as SGHRS and CDR2 as YFSETQ. The V gene end was trimmed by 3 bases and the J gene end by 2 bases; junction bases not matched to a gene: 7. The DNA of the CDR3 is TGCGCCAGCAGCTCGGCCGGGACAGGGACCACAGATACGCAGTATTTT. Residues: CASSSAGTGTTDTQYF.

This chain links TRBV9 with TRBJ2-1; 8 nucleotides line up with TRBD1. The CDR3 runs to 16 residues. After removal of 0 bases from V and 2 bases from J, the junction contained 4 bases not matched to a gene. CDR1 is SGDLS and CDR2 is YYNGEE in the germline V gene. CDR3: CASSVVTGGAYNEQFF. For the CDR3, the DNA is TGTGCCAGCAGCGTAGTAACAGGGGGAGCCTACAATGAGCAGTTCTTC.

The J gene is TRBJ2-7, the V gene TRBV2, with 8 bases identical to TRBD1. Trimming cost V 1 base and J 3 bases; bases outside gene matches: 8. Germline V gene data show CDR1 as SNHLY and CDR2 as FYNNEI. The length of the CDR3 is 16 residues. CDR3 residues: CASSEVWGTGNYEQYF. The CDR3 coding sequence is TGTGCCAGCAGTGAAGTTTGGGGGACAGGCAACTACGAGCAGTACTTC.

This clonotype was seen many times. The chain recombines TRBV28 with TRBJ2-3; 11 bases are a match to TRBD1. CDR3 size: 15 residues. Trimming took 2 bases from V and 5 from J; bases not matched to a gene: 3. CDR1 is MDHEN, CDR2 SYDVKM, per germline. CDR3 sequence reads: CASSLGQGAGDTQYF. The DNA of the CDR3 is TGTGCCAGCAGTTTAGGACAGGGGGCAGGAGATACGCAGTATTTT.